The T cell receptor beta chain described here comes from a study of blood T cell repertoires in COVID-19. On the study more broadly: Samples of COVID-19 (acute and convalescent) were obtained from the United States, Italy and Spain. From T cells, B-cell-depleted T cells, or PBMCs came the material, which was cDNA or gDNA.

Generated by immunoSEQ multiplex PCR, the TCRdb table keeps only in-frame clones and is missing some. Among approximately 250,000 clones, 70% to 85% were seen once, and the ten largest hold approximately 15%. This CDR3 spans 13 amino acids. V lost 5 bases and J lost 0; bases outside the gene matches: 3. Germline V gives CDR1 GTSNPN, CDR2 SVGIG (reference sequence). Categorization into cohorts depended on clinical history that participants reported. Recovered Cohort 3 donors showed two negative PCRs, clearance, or symptom resolution. Sequenced input: PBMCs or T cells enriched from blood (not recorded which). The TCR originated in a man aged 35 to 55 who had recovered from COVID-19. This chain joins TRBV30 and TRBJ1-1; TRBD1 matches 7 bases. The CDR3 loop reads CAWAGQMNTEAFF. DNA of the CDR3: TGTGCCTGGGCGGGACAGATGAACACTGAAGCTTTCTTT.